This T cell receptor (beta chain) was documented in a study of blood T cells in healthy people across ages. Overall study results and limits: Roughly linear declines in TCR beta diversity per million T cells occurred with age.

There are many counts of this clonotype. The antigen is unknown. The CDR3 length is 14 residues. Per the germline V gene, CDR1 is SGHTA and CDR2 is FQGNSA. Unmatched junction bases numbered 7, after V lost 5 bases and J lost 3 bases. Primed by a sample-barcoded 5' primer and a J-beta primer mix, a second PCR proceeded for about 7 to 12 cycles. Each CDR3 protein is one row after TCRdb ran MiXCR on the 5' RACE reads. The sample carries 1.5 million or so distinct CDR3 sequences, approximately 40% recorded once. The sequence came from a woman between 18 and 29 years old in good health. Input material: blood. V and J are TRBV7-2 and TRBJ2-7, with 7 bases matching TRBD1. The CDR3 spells CASSQDRDSYEQYF. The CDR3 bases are TGTGCCAGCAGCCAGGATCGGGACAGCTACGAGCAGTACTTC.